This TCR beta chain was found in a study of blood T cell repertoires in COVID-19. Study details: PBMCs, B-cell-depleted T cells, or T cells were the source of the cDNA or gDNA that made up the material.

Original processing notes: Amplification of reference gene primers was used by the study to estimate nucleated cell counts. Only in-frame clones appear in the TCRdb table, and some are missing; sequencing was by immunoSEQ multiplex PCR. From that table come the V and J calls and clone size; the DNA was used to work out D and trimming. The repertoire has roughly 18,000 clones, around 88% of them found once; the top ten carry 7.7%. CDR1 is KGHSH, CDR2 LQKENI, per germline. This CDR3 comprises 13 residues. V lost 4 bases, J lost 4 bases, and 10 bases lay in between. The sequenced material came from peripheral blood. The rearrangement links TRBV18 to TRBJ1-2; D perhaps matches TRBD1 (5 bases). This sequence originates from an older woman with active COVID-19. In DNA form, the CDR3 reads TGTGCCAGCTCACAGGGGTTCCCCTATGGCTACACCTTC. Its translation is CASSQGFPYGYTF. Based on the CDR3 plus reference TRBV18 and TRBJ1-2, the full variable domain is NAGVMQNPRHLVRRRGQEARLRCSPMKGHSHVYWYRQLPEEGLKFMVYLQKENIIDESGMPKERFSAEFPKEGPSILRIQQVVRGDSAAYFCASSQGFPYGYTFGSGTRLTVV.